The next 32 T cell receptor beta chains were all read from a single sample in a study of T cell responses to AZD1222 COVID-19 vaccine. Assay used: immunoSEQ multiplex PCR; TCRdb lists only in-frame clones, some missing. The table records about 180,000 clones, around 88% of them present only once. The source was peripheral blood, collected 28 days after the second AZD1222 dose. The receptors were sampled from an adult who received the AZD1222 COVID-19 vaccine.

The CDR3 sequence: CASSVRDSSAYEQYF. For the CDR3, the DNA is TGTGCCAGCAGCGTTCGGGACAGTTCGGCCTACGAGCAGTACTTC. The chain links TRBV3-1 (or the pseudogene TRBV3-2) to TRBJ2-7, with TRBD1 matching 7 bases. This CDR3 comprises 15 residues. Looked up from germline, CDR1 is LGHDT and CDR2 is YNNKEL (reference sequence). V shed 5 bases and J 2 bases; nucleotides not matched to a gene: 9.

This chain uses TRBV9 with TRBJ1-2; 7 positions agree with TRBD1. Per germline, CDR1 SGDLS and CDR2 YYNGEE. CDR3 size: 15 residues. With V trimmed by 3 bases and J by 8 bases, 13 bases remained unmatched. CDR3 nucleotides: TGTGCCAGCAGCGCCCCCGACAGGGAAGAAGGCGGCTACACCTTC. Its protein product is CASSAPDREEGGYTF.

This chain links TRBV19 with TRBJ2-7, with 9 bases fitting TRBD1. This CDR3 contains 17 residues. The V segment lost 2 bases and the J segment 3 bases; nucleotides outside the gene matches: 11. Germline-derived CDR1 and CDR2 are LNHDA and SQIVND (reference sequence). CDR3 residues: CASSITPHRGLYYEQYF. The CDR3 DNA sequence: TGTGCCAGTAGTATAACTCCTCACAGGGGGCTATACTACGAGCAGTACTTC.

The chain couples TRBV30 to TRBJ2-3, with TRBD2 as a possible D gene (6 bases). Between the trimmed V and J ends, which lost 3 bases and 2 bases, there was a span of 15 bases. The CDR3 spans 15 residues. Per germline, CDR1 GTSNPN and CDR2 SVGIG (reference sequence). CDR3 DNA: TGTGCCTGGAGGGCCGGGACTGGTAACACAGATACGCAGTATTTT. As protein: CAWRAGTGNTDTQYF.

This clone was counted between two and nine times. V gene TRBV7-6 combines with J gene TRBJ2-1; unclear D gene. Germline-derived CDR1 and CDR2 are SGHVS and FNYEAQ. CDR3 length equals 19 residues. V lost 5 bases to trimming and J lost 1 base, with 24 bases between them. The CDR3 region has the DNA TGTGCCAGCAGCCCCTGGACGGCCCTATCCCTAACTTCCTACAATGAGCAGTTCTTC. Translated, it gives CASSPWTALSLTSYNEQFF.

This clone was counted a single time. In the same sample, other DNA sequences code for this CDR3. V gene TRBV11-2 combines with J gene TRBJ2-5, with D unclear. This CDR3 has 12 amino acids. Trimming took 5 bases from V and 1 from J, leaving 5 bases between them. The germline gives CDR1 SGHAT, CDR2 FQNNGV. The CDR3 protein is CASSLGQETQYF. The DNA of the CDR3 is TGTGCCAGCAGCCTAGGCCAAGAGACCCAGTACTTC.

V is TRBV10-3 and J is TRBJ2-5; 9 bases map to TRBD2. V was clipped by 2 bases and J by 5 bases; unmatched bases: 6. Germline CDR1 reads ENHRY; CDR2 reads SYGVKD. The CDR3 spans 15 residues. The CDR3 DNA is TGTGCCATCAGTGAGGGGTTAGCGGGGGTTGAGACCCAGTACTTC. Translated, it gives CAISEGLAGVETQYF.

The chain couples TRBV4-2 to TRBJ2-1; TRBD1 matches 9 bases. The CDR3 covers 17 residues. The J segment lost 6 bases and the V segment lost 1 base, leaving 10 bases of the junction unmatched. From germline, CDR1 is LGHNA and CDR2 YNFKEQ. The CDR3 spells CASSQGTGGERVNEQFF. The CDR3 region has the DNA TGTGCCAGCAGCCAAGGTACAGGGGGCGAGAGGGTCAATGAGCAGTTCTTC.

This rearrangement joins TRBV6-6 to TRBJ2-2; TRBD1 agrees at 12 bases. J lost 6 bases, V lost 6 bases, and 20 bases had no gene match. CDR1 is MNHNY, CDR2 SVGAGI, per germline (reference sequence). CDR3 length: 20 residues. CDR3 in amino acids: CASSPIPGTGGESTAGELFF. CDR3 bases: TGTGCCAGCAGCCCAATTCCCGGGACAGGGGGCGAGTCTACGGCCGGGGAGCTGTTTTTT.

The CDR3 region has the DNA TGTGCCAGCAGTTTCACCCTCAGTAGTGACGAGCAGTACTTC. This translates into CASSFTLSSDEQYF. This chain joins TRBV6-5 and TRBJ2-7; D gene uncertain. The CDR3 spans 14 residues. Germline loops: CDR1 MNHEY, CDR2 SVGAGI. V gave up 4 bases and J gave up 5 bases, with 15 bases separating them.

V is TRBV28 and J is TRBJ1-2; D is possibly TRBD1 (6 bases). The germline V gene has CDR1 MDHEN and CDR2 SYDVKM. V was clipped by 4 bases and J by 1 base, with 19 bases between them. This CDR3 region has 17 residues. DNA of the CDR3: TGTGCCAGCAGTTCGGGAGGGTACAGGGACCTTAACTATGGCTACACCTTC. Protein product: CASSSGGYRDLNYGYTF.

The V gene is TRBV20-1, the J gene TRBJ1-1; D is undetermined. The CDR3 contains 11 residues. The V gene lost 3 bases and the J gene lost 7 bases, with 9 bases spanning the gap. Looked up from germline, CDR1 is DFQATT and CDR2 is SNEGSKA (reference sequence). The DNA for the CDR3 is TGCAGTGCTAGTGACTCCCATGAAGCTTTCTTT. Translated: CSASDSHEAFF.

V is TRBV7-3 and J is TRBJ2-1; D gene ambiguous. Germline lookup yields CDR1 SGHTA and CDR2 FQGTGA. CDR3 size: 13 residues. The germline V and J ends were trimmed by 3 bases and 10 bases, with 13 bases remaining between them. CDR3 amino acids: CASSLVVYSEQFF. CDR3 bases: TGTGCCAGCAGCTTGGTAGTTTACTCGGAGCAGTTCTTC.

The CDR3 region has the DNA TGTGCCAGCAGTTACCTAGGCGGGGGGTCGGATACGCAGTATTTT. This translates into CASSYLGGGSDTQYF. The chain has TRBV6-5 and TRBJ2-3, with 8 bases matching TRBD2. The CDR3 is 15 residues long. Trimming at V came to 2 bases and at J to 6 bases, leaving 7 bases not matched to a gene. Germline values: CDR1 MNHEY, CDR2 SVGAGI.

This clone was recorded once. J is TRBJ1-5 and V is TRBV7-9, with D perhaps TRBD1 (5 bases). Germline CDR1 SEHNR, CDR2 FQNEAQ (reference sequence). Deletions cut 0 bases from V and 4 bases from J, with 13 bases between. CDR3 length: 16 amino acids. As DNA, the CDR3 is TGTGCCAGCAGCTTAGCGGGGGATATTGGGAATCAGCCCCAGCATTTT. As protein: CASSLAGDIGNQPQHF.

The J gene is TRBJ1-1, the V gene TRBV6-5; 7 bases match TRBD1. The V gene end was trimmed by 6 bases and the J gene end by 1 base; junction bases not matched to a gene: 5. This CDR3 region has 14 residues. CDR1 MNHEY and CDR2 SVGAGI come from the germline V gene. For the CDR3, the DNA is TGTGCCAGCAGATTCGGGACAGCGAACACTGAAGCTTTCTTT. Amino acids: CASRFGTANTEAFF.

This chain joins TRBV14 and TRBJ2-2; unclear D gene. Germline V gene data show CDR1 as SGHDN and CDR2 as FVKESK. Trimming removed 1 base at V and 6 bases at J, with 3 bases between. CDR3 length equals 12 residues. The CDR3 nucleotides read TGTGCCAGCAGCCAAGGACCCGGGGAGCTGTTTTTT. It specifies CASSQGPGELFF.

This rearrangement joins TRBV27 to TRBJ2-1; 10 nucleotides line up with TRBD2. V shed 5 bases, J shed 2 bases, and the junction held 12 bases outside the gene matches. The CDR3 length is 18 residues. Germline V gene lookup returns CDR1 MNHEY and CDR2 SMNVEV (reference sequence). CDR3 nucleotide sequence: TGTGCCAGCAGTCCCGTGACTAGCGGGCTTGGCACCTACAATGAGCAGTTCTTC. Protein sequence: CASSPVTSGLGTYNEQFF.

This clone was seen just once. The chain recombines TRBV5-1 with TRBJ2-7; 8 bases fit TRBD1. The germline gives CDR1 SGHRS, CDR2 YFSETQ. The CDR3 covers 13 residues. Germline trimming cut 5 bases from V and 0 bases from J; bases unmatched to any gene: 1. CDR3 in amino acids: CASSTGGSYEQYF. The CDR3 nucleotides read TGCGCCAGCAGTACAGGGGGCTCCTACGAGCAGTACTTC.

V usage is TRBV27 and J usage is TRBJ1-5; D gene ambiguous. Looked up from germline, CDR1 is MNHEY and CDR2 is SMNVEV (reference sequence). CDR3 length: 13 residues. Trimming removed 5 bases from V and 6 bases from J, with 11 bases in between. CDR3: CASSPREFQPQHF. The CDR3 DNA is TGTGCCAGCAGTCCGAGGGAATTTCAGCCCCAGCATTTT.

The chain joins TRBV19 to TRBJ1-5, with a weak D call TRBD1 (5 bases). Trimming removed 6 bases at V and 3 bases at J, with 9 bases between. The CDR3 length is 13 residues. The V gene's germline CDR1 is LNHDA and CDR2 SQIVND (reference sequence). The CDR3 spells CASRGTANQPQHF. In nucleotides, the CDR3 is TGTGCCAGTAGGGGGACGGCCAATCAGCCCCAGCATTTT.

The chain joins TRBV5-5 to TRBJ1-1; 10 bases align to TRBD1. Trimming at V came to 4 bases and at J to 12 bases, leaving 12 bases not matched to a gene. The CDR3 extends over 14 amino acids. Germline CDR1 reads SGHKS; CDR2 reads YYEKEE (reference sequence). The CDR3 here is CASSVSGTGVETFF. Written as DNA, the CDR3 is TGTGCCAGCAGCGTTTCCGGGACAGGGGTCGAAACTTTCTTT.

This chain joins TRBV19 and TRBJ1-2, with D perhaps matching TRBD1 (6 bases). This CDR3 comprises 13 residues. CDR1 is LNHDA and CDR2 is SQIVND in the germline V gene (reference sequence). Trimming pared 5 bases from V and 4 bases from J, leaving 11 bases between. CDR3 bases: TGTGCCAGTAGTGAGGACAGAATCTATGGCTACACCTTC. This encodes CASSEDRIYGYTF. Based on the CDR3 plus reference TRBV19 and TRBJ1-2, the full variable domain is DGGITQSPKYLFRKEGQNVTLSCEQNLNHDAMYWYRQDPGQGLRLIYYSQIVNDFQKGDIAEGYSVSREKKESFPLTVTSAQKNPTAFYLCASSEDRIYGYTFGSGTRLTVV.

The V and J genes are TRBV2 and TRBJ2-3; 11 bases map to TRBD2. This CDR3 region has 16 residues. Germline CDR1 and CDR2: SNHLY and FYNNEI. With 4 bases clipped from V and 6 bases from J, the junction kept 9 bases outside the gene matches. In DNA form, the CDR3 reads TGTGCCAGCAGTGGGGCTAGCGGGGGGCTCAGGGATACGCAGTATTTT. This codes for CASSGASGGLRDTQYF.

V is TRBV4-3 and J is TRBJ2-7; TRBD1 is a possible D gene (5 bases). The CDR3 consists of 18 residues. V was pared by 0 bases and J by 2 bases, with 20 bases between. Germline CDR1 LGHNA, CDR2 YSLEER. The CDR3 is CASSQDRAQGANPYEQYF. The CDR3, as DNA: TGCGCCAGCAGCCAAGATAGGGCGCAGGGTGCCAATCCCTACGAGCAGTACTTC.

V is TRBV9 and J is TRBJ2-1, with D tentatively TRBD2 (7 bases). CDR1 SGDLS and CDR2 YYNGEE come from the germline V gene. Trimming shortened V by 0 bases and J by 4 bases, and 14 bases separated the two germline ends. The CDR3 consists of 16 residues. CDR3: CASSVGGGARYNEQFF. CDR3 nucleotides: TGTGCCAGCAGCGTAGGTGGGGGGGCGCGGTACAATGAGCAGTTCTTC.

The chain has TRBV10-1 and TRBJ2-7; 7 bases agree with TRBD1. Looked up from germline, CDR1 is WNHNN and CDR2 is SYGVQD (reference sequence). J lost 3 bases, V lost 5 bases, and 4 bases had no gene match. This CDR3 contains 13 residues. In nucleotides, the CDR3 is TGCGCCAGCAGTCCGGGACAGAGCTACGAGCAGTACTTC. This encodes CASSPGQSYEQYF.

The chain employs TRBV7-8 and TRBJ1-1; possible D gene TRBD1, 5 bases. Trimming left V 5 bases short and J 7 bases short, with 26 bases between. Per the germline V gene, CDR1 is SGHVS and CDR2 is FQNEAQ. This CDR3 contains 17 residues. The CDR3 nucleotides are TGTGCCAGCAGCAAGACAGACGGCGAAAATTCTGTTCGTGAAGCTTTCTTT. Its protein is CASSKTDGENSVREAFF.

As to this clone: This same CDR3 is encoded by further DNA sequences in the sample. The genes are TRBV5-1 and TRBJ1-6; 7 bases map to TRBD1. Germline V CDR1 and CDR2: SGHRS, YFSETQ. With 2 bases clipped from V and 7 bases from J, the junction kept 6 bases outside the gene matches. The CDR3 loop spans 15 amino acids. This chain's CDR3 is CASSLEGARNSPLHF. CDR3 nucleotides: TGCGCCAGCAGCTTAGAGGGGGCGAGGAATTCACCCCTCCACTTT.

The gene calls are TRBV5-4 and TRBJ1-6; D not resolved. Germline CDR1 and CDR2: SGHNT and YYREEE (reference sequence). The CDR3 has 15 residues. Trimming removed 0 bases from V and 7 bases from J, with 11 bases in between. CDR3 sequence (DNA): TGTGCCAGCAGCTTGGCTGGGGTTGAGAATTCACCCCTCCACTTT. It yields the protein CASSLAGVENSPLHF.

This clone has a single count. V is TRBV7-9 and J is TRBJ1-3; no definite D call. The CDR3 totals 16 residues. With 5 bases removed from V and 6 bases from J, the gap between germline ends came to 20 bases. The germline V gene encodes CDR1 SEHNR and CDR2 FQNEAQ (reference sequence). The CDR3 DNA reads as TGTGCCAGCAGCCCGATTGGAGGTCTTCCTCCAAACACCATATATTTT. Protein sequence: CASSPIGGLPPNTIYF.

V is TRBV3-1 (or the pseudogene TRBV3-2) and J is TRBJ1-2; 7 nucleotides match TRBD1. Germline V CDR1 and CDR2: LGHDT, YNNKEL (reference sequence). Trimming at V came to 4 bases and at J to 2 bases, leaving 4 bases not matched to a gene. This CDR3 spans 14 amino acids. The CDR3 region is CASSPGQPNYGYTF. The CDR3 bases are TGTGCCAGCAGCCCGGGACAGCCCAACTATGGCTACACCTTC.